Listed below are T cell receptor beta chains from one sample, sequenced in a study of Graves' ophthalmopathy and Graves' hyperthyroidism. TCRdb recomputed calls from the multiplex PCR reads with MiXCR, one row per CDR3 protein. The table includes 680,000 or so distinct CDR3 sequences, around a fifth detected once. The sequencing sample was made of peripheral blood. Receptors were obtained from a woman aged 18-30 years with stable Graves' hyperthyroidism. Some clones in this sample may be carry-over from other donors' samples. CDR3s include the opening cysteine and the closing phenylalanine or tryptophan. D genes are given only for firm matches. Clone size, where shown, is once, few, many, or a class for clones that have expanded.

CDR3 DNA	CDR3 protein	J gene	D gene	clone size	V gene
TGCAGTGCCCCCTTCAGGGGTTTTGACACCGGGGAGCTGTTTTTT	CSAPFRGFDTGELFF	TRBJ2-2	.	.	TRBV20-1
TGTGCCAGCAGCCCATTGACAGGGCGGGGTAATTCACCCCTCCACTTT	CASSPLTGRGNSPLHF	TRBJ1-6	TRBD1	.	TRBV7-9
TGTGCCAGCAGTGAGACAGGGACGAACACTGAAGCTTTCTTT	CASSETGTNTEAFF	TRBJ1-1	TRBD1	many	TRBV6-1
TGTGCCAGCAGCTTAGCCCAGACTAGCGGATATTACGAGCAGTACTTC	CASSLAQTSGYYEQYF	TRBJ2-7	TRBD2	many	TRBV7-8
TGTGCCAGCAGTCGCCTCGGGGAATACACTGAAGCTTTCTTT	CASSRLGEYTEAFF	TRBJ1-1	.	many	TRBV6-1
TGTGCCAGCAGTTTCCCCAGGGGGCCTGGCTACACCTTC	CASSFPRGPGYTF	TRBJ1-2	TRBD1	few	TRBV12-3/TRBV12-4
TGCGCCAGCAGCTTTTGGGGACAGGATTCCCAAGAGACCCAGTACTTC	CASSFWGQDSQETQYF	TRBJ2-5	TRBD1	.	TRBV5-1
TGTGCCAGCAGCGTAGGGAACCCAGCCAAAAACATTCAGTACTTC	CASSVGNPAKNIQYF	TRBJ2-4	.	.	TRBV9
TGTGCCAGCAGTTACCCCGGACAGGGTGGCCACGAGCAGTACTTC	CASSYPGQGGHEQYF	TRBJ2-7	TRBD1	many	TRBV6-5
TGTGCCAGCAGCGCAAAGCTAGGTGGGGCCAACGTCCTGACTTTC	CASSAKLGGANVLTF	TRBJ2-6	.	many	TRBV11-1
TGTGCCAGTAGTCTAGGACAGGGGACCTTAGAGACCCAGTACTTC	CASSLGQGTLETQYF	TRBJ2-5	TRBD1	few	TRBV19
TGTGCCATCAGAAATATGCTCTCCTACGAGCAGTACTTC	CAIRNMLSYEQYF	TRBJ2-7	.	.	TRBV10-3
TGTGCCAGCAGTTCCTCCGGGACAGGGAGGACCGAGCAGTACTTC	CASSSSGTGRTEQYF	TRBJ2-7	TRBD1	.	TRBV27
TGTGCTAGTGGTTTGGCGAAGGGGCTTTTCGATCAGCCCCAGCATTTT	CASGLAKGLFDQPQHF	TRBJ1-5	.	.	TRBV12-5
TGTGCCAGCAGTCTCATGGGACACGGATACGAGCAGTACTTC	CASSLMGHGYEQYF	TRBJ2-7	.	.	TRBV27
TGTGCCAGCTCAGGCAGGGCCTTCTCTGGAAACACCATATATTTT	CASSGRAFSGNTIYF	TRBJ1-3	.	many	TRBV27
TGCAGCGTTGAACCAGACGGCTACGAGCAGTACTTC	CSVEPDGYEQYF	TRBJ2-7	.	many	TRBV29-1
TGCGCCAGCACCCCGGACAGGTTGGATGGCTACACCTTC	CASTPDRLDGYTF	TRBJ1-2	TRBD1	.	TRBV10-2
TGTGCCAGCAAATTGGGGTCAACTGAAGCTTTCTTT	CASKLGSTEAFF	TRBJ1-1	.	many	TRBV28
TGTGCCAGCAGCTTATACGGGGGTTTGGGGTATGGCTACACCTTC	CASSLYGGLGYGYTF	TRBJ1-2	.	many	TRBV7-2
TGTGCCACCAGTGAACCGCGACAGGGGGCCTACGAGCAGTACTTC	CATSEPRQGAYEQYF	TRBJ2-7	TRBD1	many	TRBV24-1
TGTGCCAGCAGTCCCCGGGGACCCAACTATGGCTACACCTTC	CASSPRGPNYGYTF	TRBJ1-2	.	many	TRBV6-5
TGTGCCAGCAGTTTTTCCCGGACAATTCAGCCCCAGCATTTT	CASSFSRTIQPQHF	TRBJ1-5	.	many	TRBV27
TGCGCCACCTTGTGGGACAGGGGGCTTGACACTGAAGCTTTCTTT	CATLWDRGLDTEAFF	TRBJ1-1	TRBD1	many	TRBV5-1
TGTGCCAGCAGCCCCTCCGACAGGGTTTACGTGGAGCAGTACTTC	CASSPSDRVYVEQYF	TRBJ2-7	TRBD1	many	TRBV28
TGTGCCAGCAGCTTCGGCGGGAGGCCCTACAATGAGCAGTTCTTC	CASSFGGRPYNEQFF	TRBJ2-1	TRBD2	few	TRBV7-3
TGTGCCTGGAGTCACAGGGAGAGCAATCAGCCCCAGCATTTT	CAWSHRESNQPQHF	TRBJ1-5	.	.	TRBV30
TGTGCCTGGAGTGCCTGGACAGGGGACAATTCACCCCTCCACTTT	CAWSAWTGDNSPLHF	TRBJ1-6	TRBD1	many	TRBV30
TGCGCCAGCAGCTTGGAGACATGGCTCTATGGCTACACCTTC	CASSLETWLYGYTF	TRBJ1-2	.	.	TRBV5-1
TGTGCCAGCAGCCAAGCAGGGGGCCGCTACACCTTC	CASSQAGGRYTF	TRBJ1-2	TRBD1	many	TRBV14
TGTGCCAGCAGCTTCCCGGCTGATGGTAGCGACTCCTACGAGCAGTACTTC	CASSFPADGSDSYEQYF	TRBJ2-7	.	.	TRBV11-2
TGTGCCAGCAGTTCTCTAGCGGGGGTAGAGACCCAGTACTTC	CASSSLAGVETQYF	TRBJ2-5	TRBD2	many	TRBV7-6
TGTGCCAGCAGTTTAAACCGGGCAGGCTACGAGCAGTACTTC	CASSLNRAGYEQYF	TRBJ2-7	.	many	TRBV28